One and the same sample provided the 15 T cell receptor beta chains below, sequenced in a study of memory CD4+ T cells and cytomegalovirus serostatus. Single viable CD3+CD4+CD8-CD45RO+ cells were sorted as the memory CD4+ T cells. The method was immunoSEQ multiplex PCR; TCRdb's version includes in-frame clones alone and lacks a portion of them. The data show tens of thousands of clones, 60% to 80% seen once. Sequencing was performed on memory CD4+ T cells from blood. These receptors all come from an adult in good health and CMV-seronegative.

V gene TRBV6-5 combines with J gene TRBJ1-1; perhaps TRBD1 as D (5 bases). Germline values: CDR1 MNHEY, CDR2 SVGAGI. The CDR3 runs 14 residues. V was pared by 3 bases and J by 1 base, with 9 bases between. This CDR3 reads CASSYWQGNTEAFF. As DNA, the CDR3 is TGTGCCAGCAGTTATTGGCAGGGGAACACTGAAGCTTTCTTT.

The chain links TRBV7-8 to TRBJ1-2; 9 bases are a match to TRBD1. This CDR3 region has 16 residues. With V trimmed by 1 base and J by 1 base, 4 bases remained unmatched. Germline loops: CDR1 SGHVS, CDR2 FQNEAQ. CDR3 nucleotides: TGTGCCAGCAGCTTAGAGGGACAGGGCGGTAACTATGGCTACACCTTC. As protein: CASSLEGQGGNYGYTF.

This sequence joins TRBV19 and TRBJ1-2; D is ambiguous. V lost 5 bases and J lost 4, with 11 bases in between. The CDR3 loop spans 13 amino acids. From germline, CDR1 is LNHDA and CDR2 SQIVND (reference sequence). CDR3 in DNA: TGTGCCAGTAGTCCCCCGCGCGGCTATGGCTACACCTTC. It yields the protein CASSPPRGYGYTF. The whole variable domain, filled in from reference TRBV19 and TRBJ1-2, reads DGGITQSPKYLFRKEGQNVTLSCEQNLNHDAMYWYRQDPGQGLRLIYYSQIVNDFQKGDIAEGYSVSREKKESFPLTVTSAQKNPTAFYLCASSPPRGYGYTFGSGTRLTVV.

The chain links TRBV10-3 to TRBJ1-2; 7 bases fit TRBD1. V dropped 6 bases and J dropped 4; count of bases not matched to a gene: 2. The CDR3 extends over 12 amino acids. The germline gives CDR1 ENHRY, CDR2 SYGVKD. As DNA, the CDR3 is TGTGCCATCAGCAGGGACAGCTATGGCTACACCTTC. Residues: CAISRDSYGYTF.

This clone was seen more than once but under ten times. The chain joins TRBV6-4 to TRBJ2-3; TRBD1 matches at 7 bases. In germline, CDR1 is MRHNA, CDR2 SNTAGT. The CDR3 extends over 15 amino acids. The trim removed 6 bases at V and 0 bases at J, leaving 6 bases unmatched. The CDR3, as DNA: TGTGCCAGCAGGCAGACAGGGATTAGCACAGATACGCAGTATTTT. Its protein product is CASRQTGISTDTQYF.

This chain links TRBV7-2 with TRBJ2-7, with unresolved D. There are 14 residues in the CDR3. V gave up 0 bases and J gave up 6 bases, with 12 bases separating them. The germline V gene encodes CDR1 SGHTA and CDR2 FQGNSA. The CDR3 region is CASSLAQSLGEQYF. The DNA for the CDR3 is TGTGCCAGCAGCTTAGCGCAGAGTCTGGGCGAGCAGTACTTC.

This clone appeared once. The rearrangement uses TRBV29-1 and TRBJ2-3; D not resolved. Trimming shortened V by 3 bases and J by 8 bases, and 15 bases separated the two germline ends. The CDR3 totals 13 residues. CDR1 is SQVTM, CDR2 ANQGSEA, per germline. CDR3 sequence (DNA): TGCAGCGTTGATGGTCCGCAGTCGGGTACGCAGTATTTT. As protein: CSVDGPQSGTQYF.

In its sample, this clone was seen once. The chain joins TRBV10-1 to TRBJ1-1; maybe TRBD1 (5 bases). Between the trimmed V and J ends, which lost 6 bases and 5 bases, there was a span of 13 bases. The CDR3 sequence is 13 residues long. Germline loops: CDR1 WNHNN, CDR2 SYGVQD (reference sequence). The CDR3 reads CASSSWRGTEAFF. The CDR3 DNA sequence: TGCGCCAGCAGCAGCTGGAGGGGTACTGAAGCTTTCTTT.

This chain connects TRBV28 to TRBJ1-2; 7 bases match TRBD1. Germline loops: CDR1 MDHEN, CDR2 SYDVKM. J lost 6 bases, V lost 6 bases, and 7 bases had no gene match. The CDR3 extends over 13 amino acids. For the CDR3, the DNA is TGTGCCAGCAGCAACAGGGGCCGTGATGGCTACACCTTC. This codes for CASSNRGRDGYTF.

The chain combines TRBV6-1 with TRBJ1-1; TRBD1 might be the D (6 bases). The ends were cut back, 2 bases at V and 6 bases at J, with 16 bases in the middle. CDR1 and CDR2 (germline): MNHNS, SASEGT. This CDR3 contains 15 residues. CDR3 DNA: TGTGCCAGCAGTGAAACTGGGCAGGGGTTCGCTGAAGCTTTCTTT. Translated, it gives CASSETGQGFAEAFF.

This CDR3 reads CASSQTLGEATNEKLFF. The CDR3, as DNA: TGCGCCAGCAGCCAAACTCTGGGGGAAGCAACTAATGAAAAACTGTTTTTT. The chain couples TRBV4-1 to TRBJ1-4; D possibly corresponds to TRBD1 (5 bases). Germline V gives CDR1 MGHRA, CDR2 YSYEKL. The V end lost 2 bases, the J end lost 0 bases, and 13 bases lay between the germline ends. This CDR3 region has 17 residues.

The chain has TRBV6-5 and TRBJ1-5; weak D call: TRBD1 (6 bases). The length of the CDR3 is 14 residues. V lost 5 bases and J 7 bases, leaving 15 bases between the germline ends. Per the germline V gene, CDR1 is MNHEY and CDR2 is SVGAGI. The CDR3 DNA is TGTGCCAGCAGTACCATCCAGGGGCACCAGCCCCAGCATTTT. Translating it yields CASSTIQGHQPQHF.

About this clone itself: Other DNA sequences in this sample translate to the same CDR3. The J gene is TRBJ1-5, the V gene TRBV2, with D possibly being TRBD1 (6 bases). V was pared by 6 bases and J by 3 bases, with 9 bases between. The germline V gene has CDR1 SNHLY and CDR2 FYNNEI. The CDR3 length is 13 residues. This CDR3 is CASRRQDNQPQHF. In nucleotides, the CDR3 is TGTGCCAGCAGGCGACAGGACAATCAGCCCCAGCATTTT. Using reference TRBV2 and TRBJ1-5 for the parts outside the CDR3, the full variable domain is EPEVTQTPSHQVTQMGQEVILRCVPISNHLYFYWYRQILGQKVEFLVSFYNNEISEKSEIFDDQFSVERPDGSNFTLKIRSTKLEDSAMYFCASRRQDNQPQHFGDGTRLSIL.

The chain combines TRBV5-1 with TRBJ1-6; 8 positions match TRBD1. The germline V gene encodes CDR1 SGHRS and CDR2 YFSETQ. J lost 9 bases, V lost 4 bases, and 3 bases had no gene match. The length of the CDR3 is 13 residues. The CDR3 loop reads CASSTGQGSPLHF. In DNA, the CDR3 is TGCGCCAGCAGCACCGGACAGGGTTCACCCCTCCACTTT.

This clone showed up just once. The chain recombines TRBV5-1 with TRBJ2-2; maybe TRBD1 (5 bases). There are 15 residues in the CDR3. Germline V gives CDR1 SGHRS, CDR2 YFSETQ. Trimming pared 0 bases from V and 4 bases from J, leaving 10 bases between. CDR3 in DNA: TGCGCCAGCAGCTTGGCAGACAGACCCACCGGGGAGCTGTTTTTT. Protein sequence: CASSLADRPTGELFF. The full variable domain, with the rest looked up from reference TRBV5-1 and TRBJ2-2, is KAGVTQTPRYLIKTRGQQVTLSCSPISGHRSVSWYQQTPGQGLQFLFEYFSETQRNKGNFPGRFSGRQFSNSRSEMNVSTLELGDSALYLCASSLADRPTGELFFGEGSRLTVL.